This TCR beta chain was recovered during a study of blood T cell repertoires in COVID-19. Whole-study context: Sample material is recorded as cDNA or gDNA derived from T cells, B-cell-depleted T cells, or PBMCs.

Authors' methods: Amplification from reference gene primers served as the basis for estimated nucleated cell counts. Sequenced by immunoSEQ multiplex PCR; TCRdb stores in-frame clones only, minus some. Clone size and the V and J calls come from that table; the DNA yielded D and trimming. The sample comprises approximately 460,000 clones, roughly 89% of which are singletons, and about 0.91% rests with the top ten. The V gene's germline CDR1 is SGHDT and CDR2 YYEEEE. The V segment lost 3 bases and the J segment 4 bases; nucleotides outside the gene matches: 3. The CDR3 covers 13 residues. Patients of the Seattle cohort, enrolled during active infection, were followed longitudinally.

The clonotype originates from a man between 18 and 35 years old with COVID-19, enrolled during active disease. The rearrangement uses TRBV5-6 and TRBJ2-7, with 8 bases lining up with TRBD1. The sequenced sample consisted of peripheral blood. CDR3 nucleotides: TGTGCCAGCAGCTCCGACAGGGGATACGAGCAGTACTTC. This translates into CASSSDRGYEQYF.